The next 32 T cell receptor beta chains were all read from a single sample in a study of blood T cell repertoires in COVID-19. Assay used: immunoSEQ multiplex PCR; TCRdb lists only in-frame clones, some missing. The table has almost 250,000 clones, about 89% seen once. The sequencing input was peripheral blood. The receptors originated from a woman aged 55-70 years who had recovered from COVID-19.

The chain combines TRBV9 with TRBJ2-7; 10 bases are a match to TRBD1. The junction had 10 bases not matched to a gene; V was cut back by 4 bases and J by 3 bases. The length of the CDR3 is 16 residues. Germline V gene lookup returns CDR1 SGDLS and CDR2 YYNGEE. CDR3 in amino acids: CASSPDRDRGSYEQYF. In nucleotides, the CDR3 is TGTGCCAGCAGCCCCGACCGGGACAGGGGAAGCTACGAGCAGTACTTC.

This clone was observed a single time. This CDR3 reads CASFSWGQDSYEQYF. CDR3 bases: TGTGCCAGCTTCTCATGGGGACAGGACTCCTACGAGCAGTACTTC. V and J are TRBV6-5 and TRBJ2-7; 8 bases are shared with TRBD1. CDR1 is MNHEY and CDR2 is SVGAGI in the germline V gene. V gave up 8 bases and J gave up 0 bases; unmatched junction bases: 9. The CDR3 extends over 15 amino acids.

The table lists this clone with a count of one. CDR3 DNA sequence: TGTGCCAGCAGCCAGAGGACAGGGGGTCAATTCTTC. It yields the protein CASSQRTGGQFF. This chain uses TRBV7-2 with TRBJ2-1; 10 nucleotides agree with TRBD1. J lost 16 bases, V lost 5 bases, and 8 bases had no gene match. Germline V gene lookup returns CDR1 SGHTA and CDR2 FQGNSA. This CDR3 region has 12 residues.

This chain joins TRBV28 and TRBJ1-2; D might be TRBD1 (6 bases). CDR1 is MDHEN and CDR2 is SYDVKM in the germline V gene. The CDR3 runs 13 residues. With 5 bases removed from V and 7 bases from J, the gap between germline ends came to 14 bases. The CDR3 coding sequence is TGTGCCAGCAGTGGGACCGTCAGGGGTGGCTACACCTTC. The encoded protein is CASSGTVRGGYTF.

This chain links TRBV6-2 or TRBV6-3 with TRBJ1-6; 9 bases fit TRBD1. The CDR3 is 16 residues long. V was pared by 6 bases and J by 9 bases, with 12 bases of the junction left unmatched. Germline V gene sequence: CDR1 MNHEY, CDR2 SVGEGT. The CDR3 nucleotides read TGTGCCAGCAGCCGGGACAGGGACTGGGCTTCTTCACCCCTCCACTTT. Protein: CASSRDRDWASSPLHF.

The chain links TRBV3-1 (or the pseudogene TRBV3-2) to TRBJ1-2; D not certain. CDR1 and CDR2 (germline): LGHDT, YNNKEL (reference sequence). CDR3 size: 15 residues. Trimming left V 1 base short and J 2 bases short, with 11 bases between. This chain's CDR3 is CASSQVSRFNYGYTF. In DNA, the CDR3 is TGTGCCAGCAGCCAAGTTTCTAGATTCAACTATGGCTACACCTTC.

V gene TRBV6-2 or TRBV6-3 combines with J gene TRBJ1-2; a weak D match, TRBD1 (6 bases). The germline CDR1 and CDR2 sequences are MNHEY and SVGEGT. V was trimmed by 4 bases and J by 1 base, leaving 22 bases between them. The CDR3 has 18 amino acids. The CDR3 is CASSSTGYRTDVNYGYTF. CDR3 DNA: TGTGCCAGCAGTTCTACGGGGTATAGGACAGACGTTAACTATGGCTACACCTTC.

CDR3 DNA sequence: TGTGCCAGCCGCCAGGGGGCCTCCTACGAGCAGTACTTC. Its protein is CASRQGASYEQYF. The genes are TRBV6-5 and TRBJ2-7; 8 bases match TRBD1. CDR1 MNHEY and CDR2 SVGAGI come from the germline V gene. The CDR3 consists of 13 residues. V lost 8 bases and J lost 0; bases outside the gene matches: 3.

J is TRBJ1-2 and V is TRBV28, with 9 bases that match TRBD1. V lost 6 bases to trimming and J lost 6 bases; unmatched junction nucleotides: 11. This CDR3 comprises 15 residues. Germline CDR1 is MDHEN and CDR2 is SYDVKM. CDR3 loop: CASSRVGTGRHGYTF. The CDR3 DNA reads as TGTGCCAGCAGCCGGGTCGGGACAGGGAGACATGGCTACACCTTC.

The V gene is TRBV28, the J gene TRBJ2-7, with 9 bases matching TRBD2. The germline V gene has CDR1 MDHEN and CDR2 SYDVKM. Trimming cost V 6 bases and J 0 bases; bases outside gene matches: 9. There are 16 residues in the CDR3. CDR3 residues: CASSSSRLAVSYEQYF. The CDR3 DNA follows: TGTGCCAGCAGCTCGTCGAGACTAGCGGTCTCCTACGAGCAGTACTTC. Together with reference TRBV28 and TRBJ2-7, the CDR3 gives the full variable domain: DVKVTQSSRYLVKRTGEKVFLECVQDMDHENMFWYRQDPGLGLRLIYFSYDVKMKEKGDIPEGYSVSREKKERFSLILESASTNQTSMYLCASSSSRLAVSYEQYFGPGTRLTVT.

The chain joins TRBV18 to TRBJ1-1; maybe TRBD1 (5 bases). The CDR3 covers 13 residues. CDR1 is KGHSH and CDR2 is LQKENI in the germline V gene. The V end was cut by 3 bases, the J end by 0 bases, with 5 bases between. This chain's CDR3 is CASSPTVNTEAFF. CDR3 DNA: TGTGCCAGCTCACCGACAGTGAACACTGAAGCTTTCTTT.

The CDR3 sequence is CAIRQNTGELFF. The DNA of the CDR3 is TGTGCCATAAGACAGAACACCGGGGAGCTGTTTTTT. This chain uses TRBV10-3 with TRBJ2-2; D not certain. The CDR3 is made up of 12 amino acids. V was cut by 9 bases and J by 1 base, with 6 bases left in between. Germline V gives CDR1 ENHRY, CDR2 SYGVKD.

The V gene is TRBV19, the J gene TRBJ1-6; 9 nucleotides match TRBD1. Trimming cost V 5 bases and J 8 bases; bases outside gene matches: 13. The germline gives CDR1 LNHDA, CDR2 SQIVND (reference sequence). The CDR3 is 17 amino acids. For the CDR3, the DNA is TGTGCCAGTAGTGATATAAACAGGGGGCGCGACGATTCACCCCTCCACTTT. Translating it yields CASSDINRGRDDSPLHF.

The chain combines TRBV18 with TRBJ1-5; the match to TRBD1 covers 9 bases. This CDR3 spans 15 amino acids. From germline, CDR1 is KGHSH and CDR2 LQKENI. V shed 6 bases, J shed 6 bases, and the junction held 9 bases outside the gene matches. The CDR3 coding sequence is TGTGCCAGCTCGCCAACCACAGGGGGCGTTCAGCCCCAGCATTTT. Amino acid sequence: CASSPTTGGVQPQHF.

V gene TRBV6-5 combines with J gene TRBJ2-5, with 11 positions matching TRBD2. Losses at the gene ends were 8 bases for V and 9 bases for J; bases not matched to a gene: 14. The CDR3 contains 15 residues. Germline V lookup: CDR1 MNHEY, CDR2 SVGAGI. The CDR3 sequence: CASSRDTSGGMAQYF. In nucleotides, the CDR3 is TGTGCCAGCTCACGAGACACTAGCGGGGGAATGGCCCAGTACTTC.

This chain links TRBV7-3 with TRBJ1-1; perhaps TRBD1 as D (6 bases). The germline CDR1 and CDR2 sequences are SGHTA and FQGTGA. V shed 2 bases and J shed 4 bases, with 8 bases lying between them. The CDR3 consists of 13 residues. The DNA for the CDR3 is TGTGCCAGCAGCTTAGGGGGCAGCACTGAAGCTTTCTTT. Its translation is CASSLGGSTEAFF.

This clone occurred once. The gene calls are TRBV13 and TRBJ1-2, with a weak D call TRBD1 (5 bases). This CDR3 contains 14 residues. Deletions cut 5 bases from V and 0 bases from J, with 10 bases between. Germline CDR1 is PRHDT and CDR2 is FYEKMQ (reference sequence). The CDR3 sequence: CASSEDRTNYGYTF. In nucleotides, the CDR3 is TGTGCCAGCAGCGAAGACAGAACTAACTATGGCTACACCTTC.

As DNA, the CDR3 is TGTGCCAGCTCACCGTGGGACATTACGGAGCAGTACTTC. Protein product: CASSPWDITEQYF. This chain joins TRBV18 and TRBJ2-7; possibly TRBD1 for D (6 bases). This CDR3 region has 13 residues. V lost 3 bases to trimming and J lost 7 bases, with 13 bases between them. Per germline, CDR1 KGHSH and CDR2 LQKENI. The entire variable domain, with the rest obtained from reference TRBV18 and TRBJ2-7, is as follows: NAGVMQNPRHLVRRRGQEARLRCSPMKGHSHVYWYRQLPEEGLKFMVYLQKENIIDESGMPKERFSAEFPKEGPSILRIQQVVRGDSAAYFCASSPWDITEQYFGPGTRLTVT.

The rearrangement uses TRBV21-1 and TRBJ2-7; the tabulated D call, TRBD2, remains unverified against the DNA. TRBV21-1 is annotated as a pseudogene. The CDR3 consists of 14 residues. The CDR3 here is CASSKGLEGDEQYF. The CDR3 DNA follows: TGTGCCAGCAGCAAAGGGCTAGAGGGCGACGAGCAGTACTTC.

This chain joins TRBV6-5 and TRBJ2-7; D gene uncertain. V was trimmed by 4 bases and J by 2 bases, leaving 6 bases between them. The V gene's germline CDR1 is MNHEY and CDR2 SVGAGI. This CDR3 has 12 amino acids. The chain's CDR3 is CASSFKPYEQYF. The CDR3 DNA follows: TGTGCCAGCAGTTTTAAGCCCTACGAGCAGTACTTC.

Written as DNA, the CDR3 is TGTGCCAGCAGTCCCGGGACAGGCCATCGCTCATCATACACTGAAGCTTTCTTT. This codes for CASSPGTGHRSSYTEAFF. This sequence joins TRBV6-6 and TRBJ1-1; 8 nucleotides match TRBD1. This CDR3 region has 18 residues. CDR1 and CDR2 from the germline V gene are MNHNY and SVGAGI (reference sequence). The junction had 17 bases not matched to a gene; V was cut back by 5 bases and J by 3 bases.

This rearrangement joins TRBV25-1 to TRBJ1-1; 8 bases align to TRBD1. The CDR3 is 13 amino acids. V shed 8 bases, J shed 5 bases, and the junction held 7 bases outside the gene matches. CDR1 and CDR2 (germline): MGHDK, SYGVNS. Here the CDR3 reads CASLQGGRTEAFF. CDR3 in DNA: TGTGCCAGCCTACAGGGGGGGAGGACTGAAGCTTTCTTT.

The CDR3 nucleotides are TGTGCCAGCAGTCTCGGACTAGCGGGAACAACCGGGGAGCTGTTTTTT. This gives the protein CASSLGLAGTTGELFF. This rearrangement joins TRBV6-6 to TRBJ2-2; 12 positions match TRBD2. This CDR3 is 16 amino acids long. Per the germline V gene, CDR1 is MNHNY and CDR2 is SVGAGI (reference sequence). The junction had 6 bases not matched to a gene; V was cut back by 5 bases and J by 5 bases.

Written as DNA, the CDR3 is TGTGCCAGCAGCCTTTTGGCGGGGGGCCCATACGAGCAGTACTTC. Translation gives CASSLLAGGPYEQYF. The chain has TRBV6-6 and TRBJ2-7; 8 nucleotides line up with TRBD2. This CDR3 contains 15 residues. J lost 4 bases, V lost 6 bases, and 11 bases had no gene match. Looked up from germline, CDR1 is MNHNY and CDR2 is SVGAGI (reference sequence).

This clone has just one count. The chain carries TRBV18 and TRBJ2-2; a possible D gene is TRBD2 (6 bases). The CDR3 consists of 16 residues. CDR1 and CDR2 (germline): KGHSH, LQKENI. The ends were cut back, 4 bases at V and 5 bases at J, with 17 bases in the middle. The CDR3: CASSQGAGRHTGELFF. CDR3 coding DNA: TGTGCCAGCTCACAAGGTGCGGGACGGCATACCGGGGAGCTGTTTTTT.

This chain joins TRBV15 and TRBJ2-7; D not resolved. The CDR3 has 17 residues. The germline V gene encodes CDR1 LNHNV and CDR2 YYDKDF (reference sequence). The V and J ends lost 1 base and 2 bases respectively, with 18 bases between them. This CDR3 reads CATSRVRHMSSTYEQYF. DNA of the CDR3: TGTGCCACCAGCAGAGTTCGACACATGAGTTCAACCTACGAGCAGTACTTC.

The chain has TRBV6-5 and TRBJ1-2, with a tentative D call TRBD1 (6 bases). CDR1 is MNHEY and CDR2 is SVGAGI in the germline V gene. The V and J ends lost 2 bases and 3 bases respectively, with 13 bases between them. The CDR3 totals 15 residues. DNA for the CDR3: TGTGCCAGCAGTTACACTGGGGAGGGGGACTATGGCTACACCTTC. Encoded protein: CASSYTGEGDYGYTF.

In its sample, this clone was seen once. The J gene is TRBJ2-5, the V gene TRBV12-3 or TRBV12-4, with 7 bases aligning to TRBD2. The CDR3 covers 13 residues. The J segment lost 6 bases and the V segment lost 3 bases, leaving 4 bases of the junction unmatched. CDR3 bases: TGTGCCAGCAGTTTGTGGGGGGGACAGACCCAGTACTTC. Amino acids: CASSLWGGQTQYF.

The V and J genes are TRBV5-1 and TRBJ1-1; 9 bases line up with TRBD1. CDR1 and CDR2 (germline): SGHRS, YFSETQ. The ends lost 4 bases at V and 4 bases at J; junction bases unmatched: 8. The CDR3 covers 15 residues. The CDR3, as DNA: TGCGCCAGCAGCGATAGGGACAGGGCGTCCACTGAAGCTTTCTTT. This sequence encodes CASSDRDRASTEAFF.

J is TRBJ1-3 and V is TRBV19; a weak D match, TRBD1 (5 bases). Germline-derived CDR1 and CDR2 are LNHDA and SQIVND (reference sequence). The CDR3 is 14 residues long. V lost 5 bases and J lost 1, with 9 bases in between. The CDR3 DNA reads TGTGCCAGTAGTGCCCAGGGATCTGGAAACACCATATATTTT. It yields the protein CASSAQGSGNTIYF.

This clone was counted a few times. The chain links TRBV4-2 to TRBJ1-2; D not certain. V was trimmed by 0 bases and J by 3 bases, leaving 11 bases between them. CDR1 and CDR2 from the germline V gene are LGHNA and YNFKEQ. The CDR3 consists of 15 residues. This CDR3 is CASSQDHEVYYGYTF. Here the CDR3 DNA reads TGTGCCAGCAGCCAAGATCATGAGGTGTACTATGGCTACACCTTC.

This chain connects TRBV5-4 to TRBJ1-1, with D possibly matching TRBD1 (5 bases). This CDR3 contains 14 residues. V lost 4 bases to trimming and J lost 3 bases, with 13 bases between them. Per the germline V gene, CDR1 is SGHNT and CDR2 is YYREEE (reference sequence). CDR3 DNA sequence: TGTGCCAGCAGCCCCGGAGGGACGGACACTGAAGCTTTCTTT. Translation: CASSPGGTDTEAFF.